The present entry profiles one TCR beta chain with its context. What this receptor recognizes is not known. Per-base quality was not reported, and no clone a single base away is much larger than it. CDR1 LNHDA and CDR2 SQIVND are derived from the germline V gene (reference sequence). V and J are truncated by 6 bases and 6 bases respectively, leaving an intervening sequence of 20 bases. There are 15 amino acids in the CDR3, from cysteine to phenylalanine inclusive. Solely the CDR3 DNA is kept, with 45 bases framed from the first base. The time point label on this specimen signifies: eleven to twelve months on ibrutinib. For TCR beta library preparation, approximately 2.2 micrograms of genomic DNA were isolated from cryopreserved PBMCs. High-throughput TCR beta sequencing was performed on longitudinal blood samples from CLL patients receiving ibrutinib monotherapy. Patients were enrolled in a phase 2 open-label single-center ibrutinib monotherapy trial.

The goal of deep resolution MiSeq sequencing was a depth between 1 in 1 million and 1 in 200,000 T cells, and coverage averaged 10x per clonotype. The immunoSEQ hsTCRB Kit was used to generate TCR beta libraries. The paper's processing steps were these. Data were analyzed with ImmunoSEQ Data Assistant and ImmunoSEQ Analyzer, with V, D and J genes assigned per IMGT definitions. Clonality, which ranges from 0 to 1, was calculated by subtracting the normalized Shannon entropy of productive rearrangement frequencies from one. Only overrepresented clonotypes making up at least 0.05% of each patient's repertoire were included in the public clonotype analysis. Approximately 12 repertoires from age-matched healthy donors, obtained from immuneACCESS, served as clonality controls. TCRdb took over this immuneACCESS table, retaining in-frame rearrangements with V and J assigned. Such tables are incomplete; in checked studies, under half of the missing clones stem from an unresolved V gene, and the remainder is unexplained. Clonal size and the V and J genes are those of that table, whereas D and trimming came from the DNA. Here the sample has some 200,000 clones; 60% to 80% occur a single time. Of the sample, approximately 6% falls within the top ten clones.

This specimen comes from a study of cytotoxic CD8 clonotypes in ibrutinib-treated CLL (TCRdb year 2021). Regarding the research as a whole: In this cohort, approximately 14 patients were treatment-naive and ten to twelve were relapsed/refractory, while around 18 had unmutated IGHV. Cryopreserved peripheral blood mononuclear cells were collected before treatment, at response, and at either disease progression or sustained remission. Every sample from remission and from progressive disease was obtained while the patients were still on ibrutinib. The response samples were drawn at a median of 12 months into treatment, with a range of about 6 to 36 months. Partial responses were observed in about 25 patients and complete responses in 2; after a median follow-up of 68 months, remission was maintained in approximately 14 patients and progression was observed in approximately twelve. Of the 90 or so participants in the trial, roughly 25 had longitudinal samples available. An average of 255,043 productive templates and around 100,000 productive rearrangements was obtained per sample. What the research found in general, with its limitations: Sustained-remission and progressing patients did not have matched sampling times, and lymph node repertoires were not examined. At ibrutinib response clonality went up, during sustained remission it held steady, and at progression it dropped back toward baseline. Baseline clonality exceeded that of age-matched healthy donors and correlated strongly with circulating CD8+ T-cell counts. Public clonotypes were rare and either shrank or stayed stable during treatment, and the rise in clonality at ibrutinib response reflected expansion of private clonotypes.

The sequence is built from TRBV19 and TRBJ1-1; 5 matching bases give a weak D call of TRBD1. The starting material was PBMCs, obtained after 12 months of ibrutinib treatment. The sequence derives from a human donor with chronic lymphocytic leukemia. DNA sequence: TGTGCCAGTAGGACCTTGCAGGGCGTAGGGGCTGAAGCTTTCTTT. Its translation is CASRTLQGVGAEAFF. Extended through the reference TRBV19 and TRBJ1-1 proteins, this CDR3 yields the full variable domain: DGGITQSPKYLFRKEGQNVTLSCEQNLNHDAMYWYRQDPGQGLRLIYYSQIVNDFQKGDIAEGYSVSREKKESFPLTVTSAQKNPTAFYLCASRTLQGVGAEAFFGQGTRLTVV.